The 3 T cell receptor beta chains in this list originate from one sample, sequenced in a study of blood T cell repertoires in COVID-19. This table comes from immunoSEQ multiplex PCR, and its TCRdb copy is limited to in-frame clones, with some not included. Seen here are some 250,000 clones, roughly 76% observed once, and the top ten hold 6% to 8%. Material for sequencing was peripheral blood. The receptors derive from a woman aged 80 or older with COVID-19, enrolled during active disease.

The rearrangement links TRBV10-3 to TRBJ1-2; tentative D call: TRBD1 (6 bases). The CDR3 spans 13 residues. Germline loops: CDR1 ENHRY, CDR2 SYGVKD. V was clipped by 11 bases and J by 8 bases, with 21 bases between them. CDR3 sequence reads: CAASGTSHGGYTF. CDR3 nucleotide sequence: TGTGCCGCCTCCGGGACATCCCATGGCGGCTACACCTTC.

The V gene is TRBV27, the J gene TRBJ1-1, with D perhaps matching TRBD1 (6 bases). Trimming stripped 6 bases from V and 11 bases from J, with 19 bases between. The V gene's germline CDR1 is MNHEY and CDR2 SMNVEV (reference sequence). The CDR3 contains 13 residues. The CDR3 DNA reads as TGTGCCAGCAGCCCCCGGGGGGGCCTGAGCGCTTTCTTT. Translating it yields CASSPRGGLSAFF.

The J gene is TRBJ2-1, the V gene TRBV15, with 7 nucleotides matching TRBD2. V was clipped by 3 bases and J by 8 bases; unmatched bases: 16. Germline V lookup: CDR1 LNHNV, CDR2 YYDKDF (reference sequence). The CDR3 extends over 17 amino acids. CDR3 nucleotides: TGTGCCACCAGCAGCATCCTGGGACTAAAAACATCCGATGAGCAGTTCTTC. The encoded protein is CATSSILGLKTSDEQFF.